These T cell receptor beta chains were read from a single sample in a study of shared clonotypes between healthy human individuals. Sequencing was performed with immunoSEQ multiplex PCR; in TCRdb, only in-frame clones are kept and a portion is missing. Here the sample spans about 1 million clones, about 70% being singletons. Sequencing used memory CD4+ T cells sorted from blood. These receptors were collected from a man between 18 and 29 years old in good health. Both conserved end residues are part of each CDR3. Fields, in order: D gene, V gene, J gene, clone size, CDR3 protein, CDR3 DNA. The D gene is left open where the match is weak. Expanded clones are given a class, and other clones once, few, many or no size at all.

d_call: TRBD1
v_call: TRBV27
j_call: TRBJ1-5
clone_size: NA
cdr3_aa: CASMATGVNQPQHF
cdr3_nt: TGTGCCAGCATGGCGACAGGGGTTAATCAGCCCCAGCATTTT

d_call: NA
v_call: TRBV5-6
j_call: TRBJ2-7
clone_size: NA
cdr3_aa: CASSLASGRSYEQYF
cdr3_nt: TGTGCCAGCAGCTTGGCCTCAGGGAGAAGTTACGAGCAGTACTTC

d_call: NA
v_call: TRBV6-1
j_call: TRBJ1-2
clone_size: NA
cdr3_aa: CASTLIQVNYGYTF
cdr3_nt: TGTGCCAGCACTCTAATACAGGTTAACTATGGCTACACCTTC

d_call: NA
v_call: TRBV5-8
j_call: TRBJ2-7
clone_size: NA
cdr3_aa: CASRARGYEQYF
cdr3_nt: TGTGCCAGCAGAGCCCGGGGGTACGAGCAGTACTTC

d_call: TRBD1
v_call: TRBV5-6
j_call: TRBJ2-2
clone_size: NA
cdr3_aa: CASRPSRGPGELFF
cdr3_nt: TGTGCCAGCAGGCCTTCCAGGGGGCCCGGGGAGCTGTTTTTT

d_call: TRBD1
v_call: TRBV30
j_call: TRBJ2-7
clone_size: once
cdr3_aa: CAWSEEDRGRRQYF
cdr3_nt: TGTGCCTGGAGTGAAGAAGACAGGGGGCGTCGGCAGTACTTC

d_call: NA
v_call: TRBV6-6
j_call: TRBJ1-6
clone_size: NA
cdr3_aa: CASSLDGNSPLHF
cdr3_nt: TGTGCCAGCAGCTTGGACGGTAATTCACCCCTCCACTTT

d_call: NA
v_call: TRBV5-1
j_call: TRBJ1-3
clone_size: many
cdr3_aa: CASSLDRYSGNTIYF
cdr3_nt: TGCGCCAGCAGCCTTGACAGATACTCTGGAAACACCATATATTTT

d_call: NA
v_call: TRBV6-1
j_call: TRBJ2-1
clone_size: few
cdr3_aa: CASIPWTGNEQFF
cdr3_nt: TGTGCCAGCATCCCTTGGACGGGCAATGAGCAGTTCTTC

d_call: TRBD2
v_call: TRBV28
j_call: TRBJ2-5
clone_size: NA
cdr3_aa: CATSGGGVETQYF
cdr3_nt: TGTGCCACCAGCGGGGGGGGCGTGGAGACCCAGTACTTC

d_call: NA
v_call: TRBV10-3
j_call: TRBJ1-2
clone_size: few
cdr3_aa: CAIREQGGGYTF
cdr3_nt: TGTGCCATCAGAGAGCAGGGAGGTGGCTACACCTTC

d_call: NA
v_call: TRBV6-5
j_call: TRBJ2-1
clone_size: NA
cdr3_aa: CASSSAREFYNEQFF
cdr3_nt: TGTGCCAGCAGTTCCGCGAGAGAATTCTACAATGAGCAGTTCTTC

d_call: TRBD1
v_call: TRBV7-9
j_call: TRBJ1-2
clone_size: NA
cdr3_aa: CASSRGQGEYGYTF
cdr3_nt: TGTGCCAGCAGCCGAGGACAGGGGGAGTATGGCTACACCTTC

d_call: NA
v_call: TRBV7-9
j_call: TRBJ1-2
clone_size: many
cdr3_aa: CASSIDSYGYTF
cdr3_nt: TGTGCCAGCAGCATAGACAGCTATGGCTACACCTTC

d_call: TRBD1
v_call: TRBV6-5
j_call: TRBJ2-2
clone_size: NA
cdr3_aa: CASGGQKNTGELFF
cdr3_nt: TGTGCCAGCGGGGGACAGAAAAACACCGGGGAGCTGTTTTTT

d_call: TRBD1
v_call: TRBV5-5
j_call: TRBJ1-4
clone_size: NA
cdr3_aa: CASSTTGATNEKLFF
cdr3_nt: TGTGCCAGCAGCACTACAGGGGCAACTAATGAAAAACTGTTTTTT

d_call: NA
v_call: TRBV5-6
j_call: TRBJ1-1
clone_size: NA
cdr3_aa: CASSSGGPIANTEAFF
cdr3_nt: TGTGCCAGCAGCTCGGGGGGACCTATTGCGAACACTGAAGCTTTCTTT

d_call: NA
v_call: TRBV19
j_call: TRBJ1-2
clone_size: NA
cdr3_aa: CASSAGGSGERYGYTF
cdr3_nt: TGTGCCAGTAGCGCGGGAGGGTCCGGGGAACGGTATGGCTACACCTTC

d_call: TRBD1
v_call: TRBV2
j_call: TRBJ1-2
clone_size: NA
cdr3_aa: CASSLQGAQRLYGYTF
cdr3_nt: TGTGCCAGCAGTCTTCAGGGGGCCCAACGACTTTATGGCTACACCTTC

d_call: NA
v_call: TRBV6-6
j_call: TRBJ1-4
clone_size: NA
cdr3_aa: CASRLVPSEKLFF
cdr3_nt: TGTGCCAGCAGACTGGTCCCTTCTGAAAAACTGTTTTTT